The 29 T cell receptor beta chains reported below all come from one sample, sequenced in a study of blood T cell repertoires in COVID-19. Repertoires were generated with immunoSEQ multiplex PCR, while TCRdb's copy carries only in-frame clones and drops some. Of 380,000 or so clones in the sample, 80% to 90% were seen once. The sequenced material came from PBMCs or T cells enriched from blood (not recorded which). These receptor sequences come from a young man who had recovered from COVID-19.

The chain carries TRBV15 and TRBJ1-5; D is perhaps TRBD1 (6 bases). This CDR3 comprises 15 residues. Trimming cost V 8 bases and J 6 bases, with 20 bases left between them. Per germline, CDR1 LNHNV and CDR2 YYDKDF (reference sequence). CDR3 in amino acids: CATGGVDKLSQPQHF. In nucleotides, the CDR3 is TGTGCCACCGGGGGCGTAGACAAGTTGAGTCAGCCCCAGCATTTT.

The V call is TRBV6-5, the J call TRBJ1-3; D gene ambiguous. This CDR3 has 12 residues. V lost 6 bases, J lost 2 bases, and 5 bases lay in between. Germline loops: CDR1 MNHEY, CDR2 SVGAGI. CDR3 sequence reads: CASSSAGNTIYF. In DNA, the CDR3 is TGTGCCAGCAGCTCTGCTGGAAACACCATATATTTT.

This clone was recorded once. The chain is built from TRBV4-1 and TRBJ2-1, with a weak D call TRBD2 (5 bases). Germline V gene data show CDR1 as MGHRA and CDR2 as YSYEKL. V lost 1 base and J 0 bases, leaving 10 bases between the germline ends. This CDR3 spans 16 amino acids. CDR3 nucleotide sequence: TGCGCCAGCAGCCAAGTCTTGGGGAGCTCCTACAATGAGCAGTTCTTC. This translates into CASSQVLGSSYNEQFF.

The CDR3 region is CASSSRDTGREETQYF. DNA of the CDR3: TGTGCCAGCAGCTCCCGGGACACGGGTAGAGAAGAGACCCAGTACTTC. The gene calls are TRBV5-6 and TRBJ2-5; D may be TRBD1 (6 bases). The CDR3 loop spans 16 amino acids. Looked up from germline, CDR1 is SGHDT and CDR2 is YYEEEE. V was trimmed by 3 bases and J by 3 bases, leaving 18 bases between them.

This chain joins TRBV5-6 and TRBJ2-5; D might be TRBD2 (6 bases). Looked up from germline, CDR1 is SGHDT and CDR2 is YYEEEE. V lost 0 bases to trimming and J lost 2 bases, with 11 bases between them. There are 15 residues in the CDR3. CDR3 loop: CASSLVVGGQETQYF. The DNA for the CDR3 is TGTGCCAGCAGCTTGGTGGTTGGAGGGCAAGAGACCCAGTACTTC.

The J gene is TRBJ2-2, the V gene TRBV24-1; unclear D gene. There are 14 residues in the CDR3. The germline V gene encodes CDR1 KGHDR and CDR2 SFDVKD. V was cut by 1 base and J by 6 bases, with 8 bases left in between. The CDR3 is CATSDFGSPGELFF. CDR3 DNA: TGTGCCACCAGTGATTTCGGGTCCCCCGGGGAGCTGTTTTTT.

In this sample, this clone turned up a few times. The V call is TRBV4-1, the J call TRBJ1-5; 8 bases agree with TRBD1. CDR1 MGHRA and CDR2 YSYEKL come from the germline V gene. CDR3 length equals 16 residues. Unmatched junction bases numbered 3, after V lost 0 bases and J lost 2 bases. CDR3 in DNA: TGCGCCAGCAGCCAAGATGCACAGGGGGGCAATCAGCCCCAGCATTTT. It encodes CASSQDAQGGNQPQHF.

The chain links TRBV19 to TRBJ1-1, with a tentative D call TRBD1 (6 bases). CDR1 and CDR2 (germline): LNHDA, SQIVND (reference sequence). CDR3 length: 15 amino acids. Trimming cost V 5 bases and J 0 bases, with 13 bases left between them. CDR3: CASSQWGGMNTEAFF. DNA of the CDR3: TGTGCCAGTAGTCAATGGGGGGGCATGAACACTGAAGCTTTCTTT.

This chain uses TRBV6-5 with TRBJ1-1, with 7 bases aligning to TRBD1. Germline V lookup: CDR1 MNHEY, CDR2 SVGAGI. The V gene end was trimmed by 5 bases and the J gene end by 6 bases; junction bases not matched to a gene: 6. The CDR3 spans 13 residues. DNA for the CDR3: TGTGCCAGCAGTCGAACAGGGGTTGCTGAAGCTTTCTTT. Translating it yields CASSRTGVAEAFF.

The chain employs TRBV7-9 and TRBJ2-1, with TRBD1 identical over 8 bases. V was pared by 5 bases and J by 5 bases, with 14 bases of the junction left unmatched. This CDR3 region has 17 residues. Germline V gives CDR1 SEHNR, CDR2 FQNEAQ (reference sequence). For the CDR3, the DNA is TGTGCCAGCAGCCCGAGTATTCGACAGGGGCTAAACAATGAGCAGTTCTTC. Translated: CASSPSIRQGLNNEQFF.

The chain is built from TRBV4-2 and TRBJ2-1; 8 bases are shared with TRBD1. CDR1 and CDR2 (germline): LGHNA, YNFKEQ. Trimming cost V 4 bases and J 0 bases; bases outside gene matches: 20. The CDR3 runs to 21 residues. The CDR3 DNA sequence: TGTGCCAGCAGCCTCGAGCCCCCGGGACAGGCGACCGCGAGCTCCTACAATGAGCAGTTCTTC. As protein: CASSLEPPGQATASSYNEQFF.

The chain combines TRBV4-1 with TRBJ1-2, with D perhaps matching TRBD1 (6 bases). The CDR3 extends over 14 amino acids. CDR1 is MGHRA, CDR2 YSYEKL, per germline. V lost 7 bases and J lost 7, with 19 bases in between. The CDR3 sequence: CASKPSGGWGGYTF. CDR3 nucleotides: TGCGCCAGCAAGCCCTCGGGGGGCTGGGGTGGCTACACCTTC.

This clone has a single count. The chain employs TRBV9 and TRBJ2-3; 12 bases line up with TRBD2. After removal of 0 bases from V and 6 bases from J, the junction contained 8 bases not matched to a gene. The germline gives CDR1 SGDLS, CDR2 YYNGEE. The CDR3 extends over 17 amino acids. The CDR3 DNA reads as TGTGCCAGCAGCGTAGAGGCTAGCGGGGGGGTGGCGGATACGCAGTATTTT. Protein product: CASSVEASGGVADTQYF.

The V call is TRBV3-1 (or the pseudogene TRBV3-2), the J call TRBJ2-1; 7 bases fit TRBD2. The CDR3 sequence is 13 residues long. J gave up 0 bases and V 8 bases, and 1 base lay outside the gene matches. Per germline, CDR1 LGHDT and CDR2 YNNKEL (reference sequence). The CDR3 sequence: CASSGGSYNEQFF. The DNA of the CDR3 is TGTGCCAGCTCGGGGGGCTCCTACAATGAGCAGTTCTTC.

Comment on this clone: Other DNA sequences in the same sample also yield this CDR3. The chain uses TRBV18 and TRBJ1-4; D uncertain. CDR1 KGHSH and CDR2 LQKENI come from the germline V gene. The CDR3 is made up of 13 amino acids. Trimming removed 5 bases from V and 5 bases from J, with 9 bases in between. The CDR3 here is CASSEGANEKLFF. For the CDR3, the DNA is TGTGCCAGCTCAGAGGGTGCAAATGAAAAACTGTTTTTT. Filled out from reference TRBV18 and TRBJ1-4, the complete variable domain reads NAGVMQNPRHLVRRRGQEARLRCSPMKGHSHVYWYRQLPEEGLKFMVYLQKENIIDESGMPKERFSAEFPKEGPSILRIQQVVRGDSAAYFCASSEGANEKLFFGSGTQLSVL.

The chain uses TRBV19 and TRBJ2-2; weak D call: TRBD2 (6 bases). The CDR3 runs to 14 residues. V lost 5 bases and J lost 9, with 16 bases in between. In germline, CDR1 is LNHDA, CDR2 SQIVND (reference sequence). CDR3 in DNA: TGTGCCAGTAGTGACATACCAGGGAGGAGGGAGCTGTTTTTT. Encoded protein: CASSDIPGRRELFF.

The chain joins TRBV7-6 to TRBJ1-2; D perhaps matches TRBD1 (5 bases). V shed 5 bases and J shed 4 bases, with 14 bases lying between them. This CDR3 is 14 amino acids long. Germline-derived CDR1 and CDR2 are SGHVS and FNYEAQ. The chain's CDR3 is CASSPQGTGYGYTF. The CDR3 nucleotides are TGTGCCAGCAGCCCTCAGGGAACTGGCTATGGCTACACCTTC.

CDR3 amino acids: CASSYSIRAGDTGELFF. The CDR3 DNA sequence: TGTGCCAGCAGTTACTCGATCCGAGCGGGGGACACCGGGGAGCTGTTTTTT. The chain joins TRBV6-2 or TRBV6-3 to TRBJ2-2; 8 bases are shared with TRBD2. Germline trimming cut 0 bases from V and 3 bases from J; bases unmatched to any gene: 6. CDR3 size: 17 residues. Germline lookup yields CDR1 MNHEY and CDR2 SVGEGT.

The rearrangement joins TRBV30 to TRBJ1-6, with D unresolved. Germline loops: CDR1 GTSNPN, CDR2 SVGIG (reference sequence). V gave up 5 bases and J gave up 3 bases, with 8 bases separating them. CDR3 length: 13 amino acids. CDR3 DNA sequence: TGTGCCTGGGGAGAGAGCTATAATTCACCCCTCCACTTT. This translates into CAWGESYNSPLHF.

This rearrangement joins TRBV16 to TRBJ1-1; a weak D match, TRBD1 (5 bases). This CDR3 is built from 14 residues. The V gene's germline CDR1 is KGHSY and CDR2 FQNENV. Trimming stripped 8 bases from V and 4 bases from J, with 17 bases between. DNA of the CDR3: TGTGCCAGCTACCTCCGGGGGGTCACCACTGAAGCTTTCTTT. Amino acids: CASYLRGVTTEAFF.

This clone has just one count. The V call is TRBV20-1, the J call TRBJ1-1; D gene ambiguous. The V and J ends lost 0 bases and 4 bases respectively, with 3 bases between them. The CDR3 totals 11 residues. The germline gives CDR1 DFQATT, CDR2 SNEGSKA (reference sequence). The CDR3 DNA is TGCAGTGCTAGAGATATCACTGAAGCTTTCTTT. It is translated as CSARDITEAFF.

This sequence joins TRBV5-4 and TRBJ1-2; 8 bases match TRBD1. V was clipped by 4 bases and J by 2 bases; unmatched bases: 10. There are 16 residues in the CDR3. Germline values: CDR1 SGHNT, CDR2 YYREEE (reference sequence). The CDR3 loop reads CASSVGQGIPNYGYTF. The CDR3 DNA reads as TGTGCCAGCAGCGTCGGACAGGGAATTCCCAACTATGGCTACACCTTC.

The chain is built from TRBV6-5 and TRBJ1-2, with TRBD1 as a possible D gene (5 bases). V was cut by 0 bases and J by 4 bases, with 15 bases left in between. This CDR3 has 16 amino acids. CDR1 and CDR2 from the germline V gene are MNHEY and SVGAGI. The chain's CDR3 is CASSYSPGSQGYGYTF. CDR3 coding DNA: TGTGCCAGCAGTTACTCGCCCGGAAGTCAGGGCTATGGCTACACCTTC.

The rearrangement links TRBV9 to TRBJ2-3, with TRBD1 identical over 8 bases. CDR1 SGDLS and CDR2 YYNGEE come from the germline V gene. Trimming took 1 base from V and 2 from J; bases not matched to a gene: 6. The CDR3 covers 16 residues. This CDR3 is CASSVRAGGVTDTQYF. CDR3 coding DNA: TGTGCCAGCAGCGTACGAGCAGGGGGCGTCACAGATACGCAGTATTTT.

This clone has only a few counts. The chain employs TRBV7-8 and TRBJ2-1; 10 bases agree with TRBD2. Per germline, CDR1 SGHVS and CDR2 FQNEAQ. This CDR3 has 19 residues. The junction had 23 bases not matched to a gene; V was cut back by 8 bases and J by 7 bases. The CDR3: CASDITRGTLAGVGNEQFF. The CDR3 DNA sequence: TGTGCCAGCGACATTACCCGGGGGACTCTAGCGGGGGTTGGTAATGAGCAGTTCTTC.

The chain uses TRBV5-1 and TRBJ2-5; the D gene is possibly TRBD1 (6 bases). V was clipped by 4 bases and J by 1 base, with 11 bases between them. The CDR3 is made up of 14 amino acids. CDR1 and CDR2 (germline): SGHRS, YFSETQ. CDR3 DNA: TGCGCCAGCAGCCCAACAGGGATCCAAGAGACCCAGTACTTC. This codes for CASSPTGIQETQYF.

This clone was observed at least ten times. The V gene is TRBV7-2, the J gene TRBJ1-1; unclear D gene. The CDR3 runs to 11 residues. Germline V CDR1 and CDR2: SGHTA, FQGNSA. V was clipped by 11 bases and J by 1 base, with 8 bases between them. The chain's CDR3 is CARQENTEAFF. CDR3 coding DNA: TGTGCCCGTCAGGAGAACACTGAAGCTTTCTTT.

The rearrangement uses TRBV10-3 and TRBJ2-7; possible D gene TRBD1, 6 bases. V shed 7 bases and J shed 4 bases, with 20 bases lying between them. This CDR3 is 15 amino acids long. Germline values: CDR1 ENHRY, CDR2 SYGVKD. CDR3 bases: TGTGCCATCACCGATTCAGTTATAGGGGGATACGAGCAGTACTTC. Translating gives CAITDSVIGGYEQYF.

The rearrangement joins TRBV6-5 to TRBJ1-6; D uncertain. In germline, CDR1 is MNHEY, CDR2 SVGAGI. The CDR3 extends over 14 amino acids. Trimming removed 2 bases at V and 8 bases at J, with 10 bases between. CDR3 protein: CASSYGSLDSPLHF. In DNA, the CDR3 is TGTGCCAGCAGTTACGGGAGTTTGGATTCACCCCTCCACTTT.